Listed below are T cell receptor beta chains from one sample, sequenced in a study of blood T cell repertoires in COVID-19. Data came from immunoSEQ multiplex PCR; TCRdb stores just in-frame clones and leaves some out. The top ten clones hold about 16% of a sample with tens of thousands of clones, roughly three quarters of them seen once. The sequencing input was peripheral blood. The receptors come from an older man with active or convalescent COVID-19. Each CDR3 is given with its conserved first and last residue. The D gene is left open where the match is weak.

TRBV18 | TRBD1 | CASSPLDRGWGDTQYF
TRBV2 | TRBD2 | CASKSSGERNEQFF
TRBV5-4 | . | CASSSLQGGAQTGELFF
TRBV7-9 | TRBD2 | CASSLALAVSSGEQFF
TRBV5-6 | TRBD2 | CASSFRRGGSDTQYF
TRBV5-1 | TRBD1 | CASSLAGTGDEKLFF
TRBV11-3 | . | CAIAMGYGYTF
TRBV5-6 | . | CASSLQTVNEQYF
TRBV7-3 | . | CASSLGQLNTGELFF
TRBV5-1 | TRBD2 | CASSVGTSGGRETQYF
TRBV5-1 | TRBD1 | CASSPGQGEGYTF
TRBV7-3 | . | CASSPALVRRGQSDTQYF
TRBV7-6 | TRBD1 | CASSPKTGGLINEQFF
TRBV11-3 | . | CASSFAGIGLEQYF
TRBV19 | . | CASNSEEGGTQYF
TRBV2 | . | CASSELWAGRGHYGYTF
TRBV18 | TRBD1 | CASSSKGGDSEAFF
TRBV18 | . | CASSPGEKLFF
TRBV27 | . | CASSSGRQETQYF
TRBV19 | TRBD2 | CASRLPGGAQYF
TRBV5-4 | TRBD1 | CASSTGQEHGYTF
TRBV3-1/TRBV3-2 | . | CASSQEGLTGNEQFF
TRBV5-1 | TRBD1 | CASSLIFGTGRPNQPQHF
TRBV7-2 | . | CASSLWGGKETQYF
TRBV6-5 | . | CASSYWQGGDTQYF
TRBV6-1 | . | CASSETERNQPQHF
TRBV30 | TRBD1 | CAWSVMVTGAGGYTF
TRBV23-1 | . | CASKAELYSNQPQHF
TRBV7-6 | . | CASSSRDETQYF
TRBV7-3 | TRBD2 | CASSSRGADTQYF
TRBV30 | . | CAWKGAGANEKLFF
TRBV19 | . | CASRPGSSLGNEQFF
TRBV2 | . | CASSGDEGANTGELFF
TRBV5-4 | TRBD1 | CASSLGTGPDTQYF
TRBV24-1 | TRBD1 | CATSDGWDRENNSPLHF
TRBV3-1/TRBV3-2 | TRBD2 | CASSQDMASGGNIQYF
TRBV7-9 | . | CASGPESGSYEQYF
TRBV7-9 | TRBD1 | CASTRQGVNEQYF
TRBV14 | TRBD1 | CASSIQGIYGYTF
TRBV30 | . | CAWTRGYTEAFF
TRBV6-5 | . | CASTADSSEQYF
TRBV3-1/TRBV3-2 | . | CASSQNNQLAQHF
TRBV5-1 | . | CASSVGAKGNTIYF
TRBV24-1 | TRBD1 | CATSATGGGQPQHF